This T cell receptor beta chain was found in a study of blood T cell repertoires in COVID-19. This CDR3 is built from 14 residues. CDR1 and CDR2 from the germline V gene are SGHNT and YYREEE (reference sequence). V shed 3 bases, J shed 0 bases, and the junction held 1 base outside the gene matches. Repertoires were generated with immunoSEQ multiplex PCR, while TCRdb's copy carries only in-frame clones and drops some. In the table there are approximately 260,000 clones, roughly 89% of which are singletons. This clone was seen only once. The chain employs TRBV5-4 and TRBJ2-3; the match to TRBD2 covers 7 bases. This TCR derives from a woman aged 60-70 years who had recovered from COVID-19. Material: PBMCs or T cells enriched from blood (not recorded which). CDR3 nucleotides: TGTGCCAGCAGCTCAGCGGGAAGCACAGATACGCAGTATTTT. It specifies CASSSAGSTDTQYF.